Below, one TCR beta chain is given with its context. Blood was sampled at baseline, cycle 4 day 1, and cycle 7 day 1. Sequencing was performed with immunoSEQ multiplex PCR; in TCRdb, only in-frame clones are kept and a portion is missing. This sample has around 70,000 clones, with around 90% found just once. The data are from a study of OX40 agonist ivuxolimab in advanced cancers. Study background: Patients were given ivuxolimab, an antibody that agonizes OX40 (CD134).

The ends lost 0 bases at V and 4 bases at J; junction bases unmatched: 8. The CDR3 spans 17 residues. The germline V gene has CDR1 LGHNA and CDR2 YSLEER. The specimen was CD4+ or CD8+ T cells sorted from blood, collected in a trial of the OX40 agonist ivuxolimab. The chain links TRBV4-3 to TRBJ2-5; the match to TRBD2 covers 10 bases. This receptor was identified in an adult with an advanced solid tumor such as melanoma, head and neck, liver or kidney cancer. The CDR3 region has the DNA TGCGCCAGCAGCCAAGATCAGTCTAGCGGGGGCGGAGAGACCCAGTACTTC. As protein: CASSQDQSSGGGETQYF.